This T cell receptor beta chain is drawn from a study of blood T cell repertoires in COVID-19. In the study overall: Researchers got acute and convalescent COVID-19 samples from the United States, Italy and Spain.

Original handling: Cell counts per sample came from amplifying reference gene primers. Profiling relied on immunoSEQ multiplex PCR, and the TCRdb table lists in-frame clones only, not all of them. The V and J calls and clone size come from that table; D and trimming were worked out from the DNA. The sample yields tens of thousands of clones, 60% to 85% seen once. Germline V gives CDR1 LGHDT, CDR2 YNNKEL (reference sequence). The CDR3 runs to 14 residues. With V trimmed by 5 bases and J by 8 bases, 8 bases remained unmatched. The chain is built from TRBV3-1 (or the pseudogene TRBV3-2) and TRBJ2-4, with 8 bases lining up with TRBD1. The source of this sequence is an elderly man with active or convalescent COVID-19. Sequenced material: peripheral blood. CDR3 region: CASSETGASYIQYF. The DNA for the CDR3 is TGTGCCAGCAGCGAGACAGGGGCGAGTTACATTCAGTACTTC.